This T cell receptor (beta chain) stems from a study of shared clonotypes between healthy human individuals. Measured with immunoSEQ multiplex PCR; TCRdb has only the in-frame clones, and not every one. In the table there are 550,000 to 600,000 clones, roughly 98% of which are singletons. The naive CD8 subset, CD45RO-negative cells positively selected for CCR7, excluded terminally differentiated effector memory CD45RA+ cells. For this clone: The antigen remains unidentified.

The trim removed 4 bases at V and 4 bases at J, leaving 13 bases unmatched. Germline CDR1 reads SGHTA; CDR2 reads FQGNSA. The CDR3 extends over 17 amino acids. Study outcomes and limitations: Deeper or shallower sequencing was expected to change how clonotypes are shared among donors. Non-shared clonotypes were found to have lower generation probabilities than the clonotypes that were shared by all four of the sorted-subset donors.

The sequencing input was naive CD8+ T cells sorted from blood. The clonotype originates from a man aged 25-40 years in good health. The rearrangement links TRBV7-2 to TRBJ2-3; 8 nucleotides match TRBD1. CDR3 amino acids: CASSSPRTGQVADTQYF. In DNA, the CDR3 is TGTGCCAGCAGCTCCCCCCGTACGGGACAGGTCGCAGATACGCAGTATTTT.